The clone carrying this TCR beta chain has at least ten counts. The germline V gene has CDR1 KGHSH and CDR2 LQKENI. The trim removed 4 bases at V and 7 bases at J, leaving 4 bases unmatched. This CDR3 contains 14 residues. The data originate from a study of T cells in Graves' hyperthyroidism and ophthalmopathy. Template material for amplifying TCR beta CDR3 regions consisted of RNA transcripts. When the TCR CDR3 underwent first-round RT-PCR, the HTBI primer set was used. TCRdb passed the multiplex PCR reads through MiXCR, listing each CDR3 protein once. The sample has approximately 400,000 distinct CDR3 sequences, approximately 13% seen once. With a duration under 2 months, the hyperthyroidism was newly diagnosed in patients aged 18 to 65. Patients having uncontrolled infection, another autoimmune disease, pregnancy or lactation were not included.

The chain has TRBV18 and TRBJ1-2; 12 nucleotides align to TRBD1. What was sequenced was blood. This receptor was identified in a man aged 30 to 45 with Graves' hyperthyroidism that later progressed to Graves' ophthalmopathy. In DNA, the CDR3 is TGTGCCAGCTCACTTGGGACAGGGGGCTCTGGCTACACCTTC. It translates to CASSLGTGGSGYTF.